Presented here are 30 T cell receptor beta chains from one specimen sequenced in a study of cytomegalovirus exposure and HLA in healthy donors. Researchers ran the PCR with 60 Vbeta and 13 Jbeta primers. Profiled with immunoSEQ multiplex PCR; TCRdb holds only in-frame clones, not every one. The sample comprises roughly 100,000 clones, around three quarters of which are singletons, and 1.5% to 2.5% rests with the top ten. Material for sequencing was PBMCs. The receptors derive from a man between 35 and 55 years old in good health and CMV-seronegative.

This chain connects TRBV28 to TRBJ2-7, with 9 bases identical to TRBD1. CDR1 and CDR2 from the germline V gene are MDHEN and SYDVKM. After removal of 2 bases from V and 5 bases from J, the junction contained 7 bases not matched to a gene. This CDR3 comprises 15 residues. The CDR3 is CASSLPTGGLNEQYF. The DNA for the CDR3 is TGTGCCAGCAGTTTACCCACAGGGGGCTTGAACGAGCAGTACTTC.

This clone was picked up a small number of times. The chain employs TRBV28 and TRBJ1-1; tentative D call: TRBD1 (6 bases). Germline V gene data show CDR1 as MDHEN and CDR2 as SYDVKM. The CDR3 contains 14 residues. Between the trimmed V and J ends, which lost 6 bases and 0 bases, there was a span of 11 bases. DNA for the CDR3: TGTGCCAGCAGACTAGGACAGTTGAACACTGAAGCTTTCTTT. This sequence encodes CASRLGQLNTEAFF.

The chain carries TRBV9 and TRBJ2-3; no clear D gene. Trimming removed 2 bases from V and 0 bases from J, with 10 bases in between. The germline CDR1 and CDR2 sequences are SGDLS and YYNGEE. The length of the CDR3 is 15 residues. In DNA, the CDR3 is TGTGCCAGCAGCGTCCGCGGTCACAGCACAGATACGCAGTATTTT. As protein: CASSVRGHSTDTQYF. The full variable domain, completed using reference TRBV9 and TRBJ2-3, is DSGVTQTPKHLITATGQRVTLRCSPRSGDLSVYWYQQSLDQGLQFLIQYYNGEERAKGNILERFSAQQFPDLHSELNLSSLELGDSALYFCASSVRGHSTDTQYFGPGTRLTVL.

The chain employs TRBV19 and TRBJ1-1; 7 bases map to TRBD1. Germline CDR1 is LNHDA and CDR2 is SQIVND (reference sequence). The CDR3 contains 16 residues. The trim removed 6 bases at V and 6 bases at J, leaving 16 bases unmatched. CDR3: CASRETGLYVEAEAFF. In nucleotides, the CDR3 is TGTGCCAGTAGAGAGACAGGGCTCTACGTTGAAGCTGAAGCTTTCTTT.

The chain recombines TRBV9 with TRBJ1-4; a possible D gene is TRBD1 (5 bases). V gave up 0 bases and J gave up 3 bases, with 21 bases separating them. The CDR3 has 19 amino acids. Germline V lookup: CDR1 SGDLS, CDR2 YYNGEE. The CDR3 DNA follows: TGTGCCAGCAGCGTAGGATCAGGTGGGACTCGGGTATCTAATGAAAAACTGTTTTTT. This codes for CASSVGSGGTRVSNEKLFF.

V and J are TRBV15 and TRBJ2-2, with TRBD1 matching 7 bases. The J segment lost 1 base and the V segment lost 5 bases, leaving 7 bases of the junction unmatched. Looked up from germline, CDR1 is LNHNV and CDR2 is YYDKDF (reference sequence). This CDR3 has 16 amino acids. The DNA of the CDR3 is TGTGCCACCAGCGGTGCCGGGACAGAGAACACCGGGGAGCTGTTTTTT. It encodes CATSGAGTENTGELFF.

This rearrangement joins TRBV10-3 to TRBJ1-5, with a tentative D call TRBD1 (6 bases). The length of the CDR3 is 15 residues. Trimming cost V 8 bases and J 0 bases, with 14 bases left between them. Germline values: CDR1 ENHRY, CDR2 SYGVKD. CDR3 DNA: TGTGCCATCTCTAGGGACACCAATAGCAATCAGCCCCAGCATTTT. It yields the protein CAISRDTNSNQPQHF.

V gene TRBV7-9 combines with J gene TRBJ1-4, with 9 bases that match TRBD1. The V segment lost 8 bases and the J segment 8 bases; nucleotides outside the gene matches: 18. CDR1 is SEHNR and CDR2 is FQNEAQ in the germline V gene (reference sequence). This CDR3 has 17 residues. The CDR3 coding sequence is TGTGCCAGCGACTCCGAGGAGTCGGGACAGGGCGGGGAAAAACTGTTTTTT. It specifies CASDSEESGQGGEKLFF.

In nucleotides, the CDR3 is TGTGCCAGCAGTTACGACAGGGCCCTTTACCAGTACTTC. This codes for CASSYDRALYQYF. V usage is TRBV6-6 and J usage is TRBJ2-7; the match to TRBD1 covers 7 bases. The CDR3 has 13 amino acids. V lost 2 bases and J lost 10; bases outside the gene matches: 8. Germline CDR1 reads MNHNY; CDR2 reads SVGAGI (reference sequence).

The chain carries TRBV4-1 and TRBJ2-1; 8 bases align to TRBD1. The J segment lost 9 bases and the V segment lost 4 bases, leaving 5 bases of the junction unmatched. There are 13 residues in the CDR3. Germline V lookup: CDR1 MGHRA, CDR2 YSYEKL. The CDR3 loop reads CASSPTGGTEQFF. CDR3 bases: TGCGCCAGCAGCCCCACAGGGGGAACTGAGCAGTTCTTC.

This chain joins TRBV7-3 and TRBJ2-7; D might be TRBD1 (5 bases). This CDR3 contains 15 residues. CDR1 is SGHTA, CDR2 FQGTGA, per germline. Trimming took off 5 bases at V and 6 bases at J, with 20 bases between the two ends. This CDR3 reads CASSAILSQGGEQYF. CDR3 bases: TGTGCCAGCAGCGCGATTTTGTCTCAGGGCGGCGAGCAGTACTTC.

The chain carries TRBV5-6 and TRBJ1-2; 8 bases line up with TRBD1. V lost 3 bases to trimming and J lost 8 bases; unmatched junction nucleotides: 12. Germline V gives CDR1 SGHDT, CDR2 YYEEEE. The length of the CDR3 is 15 residues. The DNA of the CDR3 is TGTGCCAGCAGCTCCACCGGGACAGGCTTCTTGGGCTACACCTTC. It is translated as CASSSTGTGFLGYTF.

For the CDR3, the DNA is TGTGCCAGCAGTTACCTTCGCGACAGGGCCACTGAAGCTTTCTTT. Residues: CASSYLRDRATEAFF. J is TRBJ1-1 and V is TRBV6-5; 7 nucleotides agree with TRBD1. CDR3 size: 15 residues. J lost 4 bases, V lost 2 bases, and 7 bases had no gene match. Per germline, CDR1 MNHEY and CDR2 SVGAGI.

This sequence joins TRBV7-3 and TRBJ2-1, with TRBD2 matching 7 bases. V trimming: 3 bases; J trimming: 10 bases; junction bases outside the gene matches: 6. The CDR3 runs 13 residues. The V gene's germline CDR1 is SGHTA and CDR2 FQGTGA. The CDR3 region has the DNA TGTGCCAGCAGCTTTTCTAGCGGCACCGAGCAGTTCTTC. Its protein is CASSFSSGTEQFF. Supplemented by reference TRBV7-3 and TRBJ2-1, the full variable domain reads GAGVSQTPSNKVTEKGKYVELRCDPISGHTALYWYRQSLGQGPEFLIYFQGTGAADDSGLPNDRFFAVRPEGSVSTLKIQRTERGDSAVYLCASSFSSGTEQFFGPGTRLTVL.

This clone has just a few counts. V and J are TRBV15 and TRBJ1-1; TRBD1 matches 9 bases. This CDR3 comprises 16 residues. The germline V gene encodes CDR1 LNHNV and CDR2 YYDKDF (reference sequence). V shed 1 base, J shed 3 bases, and the junction held 6 bases outside the gene matches. The CDR3 sequence: CATSRGGQGGDTEAFF. CDR3 DNA: TGTGCCACCAGCAGAGGGGGACAGGGAGGCGACACTGAAGCTTTCTTT. Drawing the rest from reference TRBV15 and TRBJ1-1, the complete variable domain is DAMVIQNPRYQVTQFGKPVTLSCSQTLNHNVMYWYQQKSSQAPKLLFHYYDKDFNNEADTPDNFQSRRPNTSFCFLDIRSPGLGDTAMYLCATSRGGQGGDTEAFFGQGTRLTVV.

The sample holds one count of this clone. DNA for the CDR3: TGTGCCAGCAGCTTAGGCCTACAGGGGCGTGTAAGGCAAGCTTTCTTT. Translation: CASSLGLQGRVRQAFF. This chain connects TRBV7-2 to TRBJ1-1; 7 nucleotides agree with TRBD1. CDR3 length equals 16 residues. Trimming cost V 1 base and J 9 bases; bases outside gene matches: 14. Germline V gene sequence: CDR1 SGHTA, CDR2 FQGNSA. Full variable domain (outside the CDR3, taken from reference TRBV7-2 and TRBJ1-1): GAGVSQSPSNKVTEKGKDVELRCDPISGHTALYWYRQSLGQGLEFLIYFQGNSAPDKSGLPSDRFSAERTGGSVSTLTIQRTQQEDSAVYLCASSLGLQGRVRQAFFGQGTRLTVV.

The rearrangement uses TRBV5-5 and TRBJ2-6; D gene ambiguous. CDR3 size: 15 residues. Trimming left V 1 base short and J 3 bases short, with 8 bases between. CDR1 SGHKS and CDR2 YYEKEE come from the germline V gene (reference sequence). CDR3 DNA sequence: TGTGCCAGCAGCTTGTACGGGTATGGGGCCAACGTCCTGACTTTC. Translation: CASSLYGYGANVLTF.

The chain links TRBV19 to TRBJ2-3; 8 bases agree with TRBD2. Germline loops: CDR1 LNHDA, CDR2 SQIVND (reference sequence). This CDR3 comprises 16 residues. V was pared by 3 bases and J by 0 bases, with 5 bases of the junction left unmatched. CDR3 bases: TGTGCCAGTAGTATTACAGCGGGGGATAGCACAGATACGCAGTATTTT. It yields the protein CASSITAGDSTDTQYF.

The chain employs TRBV29-1 and TRBJ1-1; 7 bases match TRBD1. The J segment lost 1 base and the V segment lost 7 bases, leaving 9 bases of the junction unmatched. Germline V lookup: CDR1 SQVTM, CDR2 ANQGSEA. The CDR3 length is 14 residues. The CDR3 DNA follows: TGCAGCGCCTCTGGACAGGATAGGAACACTGAAGCTTTCTTT. Its translation: CSASGQDRNTEAFF.

The chain couples TRBV19 to TRBJ1-1; D uncertain. Trimming pared 7 bases from V and 6 bases from J, leaving 12 bases between. Germline CDR1 reads LNHDA; CDR2 reads SQIVND (reference sequence). The CDR3 length is 12 residues. CDR3 residues: CASKHPLAEAFF. The CDR3 DNA reads TGTGCCAGTAAACACCCGCTCGCTGAAGCTTTCTTT.

This clone has only one observation. The V and J genes are TRBV5-1 and TRBJ2-2; TRBD1 agrees at 7 bases. With V trimmed by 1 base and J by 6 bases, 6 bases remained unmatched. Germline V gene data show CDR1 as SGHRS and CDR2 as YFSETQ. This CDR3 has 15 residues. This chain's CDR3 is CASSLRPTGSGELFF. DNA for the CDR3: TGCGCCAGCAGCTTGCGTCCGACAGGGTCCGGGGAGCTGTTTTTT. The full variable domain, its missing parts supplied by reference TRBV5-1 and TRBJ2-2, is KAGVTQTPRYLIKTRGQQVTLSCSPISGHRSVSWYQQTPGQGLQFLFEYFSETQRNKGNFPGRFSGRQFSNSRSEMNVSTLELGDSALYLCASSLRPTGSGELFFGEGSRLTVL.

The chain employs TRBV19 and TRBJ2-1; the match to TRBD1 covers 8 bases. The CDR3 consists of 17 residues. Germline CDR1 and CDR2: LNHDA and SQIVND (reference sequence). With 3 bases clipped from V and 3 bases from J, the junction kept 10 bases outside the gene matches. The CDR3 coding sequence is TGTGCCAGTAGTATTAGTTTAGGGGACAGGCTCTACAATGAGCAGTTCTTC. Translating gives CASSISLGDRLYNEQFF.

The chain uses TRBV7-3 and TRBJ2-1, with 9 bases lining up with TRBD1. The CDR3 is 14 amino acids. Trimming cost V 5 bases and J 7 bases; bases outside gene matches: 6. CDR1 is SGHTA, CDR2 FQGTGA, per germline. For the CDR3, the DNA is TGTGCCAGCAGCGGGACAGGGTTCGGGAATGAGCAGTTCTTC. Its protein product is CASSGTGFGNEQFF. Looking up the rest from reference TRBV7-3 and TRBJ2-1 gives the full variable domain: GAGVSQTPSNKVTEKGKYVELRCDPISGHTALYWYRQSLGQGPEFLIYFQGTGAADDSGLPNDRFFAVRPEGSVSTLKIQRTERGDSAVYLCASSGTGFGNEQFFGPGTRLTVL.

This chain links TRBV19 with TRBJ1-5, with TRBD1 identical over 8 bases. The V and J ends lost 3 bases and 4 bases, in that order; junction bases with no gene match: 5. This CDR3 region has 15 residues. Germline CDR1 and CDR2: LNHDA and SQIVND (reference sequence). CDR3 sequence reads: CASSISWTGNQPQHF. The CDR3 nucleotides are TGTGCCAGTAGTATTTCATGGACAGGGAATCAGCCCCAGCATTTT.

This clone came up a few times. The chain uses TRBV28 and TRBJ2-5, with a possible D match to TRBD2 (7 bases). Looked up from germline, CDR1 is MDHEN and CDR2 is SYDVKM. Trimming took off 5 bases at V and 4 bases at J, with 17 bases between the two ends. CDR3 length: 15 residues. CDR3 residues: CASSPPARGGETQYF. CDR3 DNA: TGTGCCAGCAGTCCCCCGGCGAGGGGGGGAGAGACCCAGTACTTC. The full variable domain, its missing parts supplied by reference TRBV28 and TRBJ2-5, is DVKVTQSSRYLVKRTGEKVFLECVQDMDHENMFWYRQDPGLGLRLIYFSYDVKMKEKGDIPEGYSVSREKKERFSLILESASTNQTSMYLCASSPPARGGETQYFGPGTRLLVL.

The chain is built from TRBV11-2 and TRBJ2-7, with a possible D match to TRBD2 (5 bases). The germline CDR1 and CDR2 sequences are SGHAT and FQNNGV. The CDR3 is 13 amino acids. V was cut by 1 base and J by 1 base, with 5 bases left in between. The chain's CDR3 is CASSLGGSYEQYF. Here the CDR3 DNA reads TGTGCCAGCAGCTTAGGCGGGTCCTACGAGCAGTACTTC.

The chain recombines TRBV7-9 with TRBJ2-1; TRBD2 matches at 8 bases. From germline, CDR1 is SEHNR and CDR2 FQNEAQ (reference sequence). The CDR3 length is 14 residues. Trimming cost V 4 bases and J 7 bases; bases outside gene matches: 6. CDR3 DNA sequence: TGTGCCAGCAGCTGGAGCGGGAGCATTAATGAGCAGTTCTTC. It translates to CASSWSGSINEQFF. Full variable domain (remainder filled in from reference TRBV7-9 and TRBJ2-1): DTGVSQNPRHKITKRGQNVTFRCDPISEHNRLYWYRQTLGQGPEFLTYFQNEAQLEKSRLLSDRFSAERPKGSFSTLEIQRTEQGDSAMYLCASSWSGSINEQFFGPGTRLTVL.

The chain has TRBV7-2 and TRBJ2-3; no reliable D call. The ends were cut back, 3 bases at V and 4 bases at J, with 11 bases in the middle. The CDR3 runs 14 residues. The germline V gene encodes CDR1 SGHTA and CDR2 FQGNSA. CDR3 in amino acids: CASSLGPQPDTQYF. The CDR3 DNA follows: TGTGCCAGCAGCTTGGGCCCCCAGCCAGATACGCAGTATTTT.

This clone was detected a few times. This chain connects TRBV5-4 to TRBJ2-7; D gene uncertain. V was clipped by 0 bases and J by 5 bases, with 9 bases between them. This CDR3 is 13 amino acids long. CDR1 is SGHNT and CDR2 is YYREEE in the germline V gene (reference sequence). CDR3 region: CASSLALPDEQYF. DNA for the CDR3: TGTGCCAGCAGCTTGGCCCTCCCCGACGAGCAGTACTTC.

Here the CDR3 DNA reads TGTGCCAGTAGTGCCCGCGTGGTCAACACCGGGGAGCTGTTTTTT. This encodes CASSARVVNTGELFF. The chain links TRBV19 to TRBJ2-2; D is uncertain. CDR3 length: 15 amino acids. Germline V gene data show CDR1 as LNHDA and CDR2 as SQIVND (reference sequence). V was clipped by 5 bases and J by 2 bases, with 12 bases between them.